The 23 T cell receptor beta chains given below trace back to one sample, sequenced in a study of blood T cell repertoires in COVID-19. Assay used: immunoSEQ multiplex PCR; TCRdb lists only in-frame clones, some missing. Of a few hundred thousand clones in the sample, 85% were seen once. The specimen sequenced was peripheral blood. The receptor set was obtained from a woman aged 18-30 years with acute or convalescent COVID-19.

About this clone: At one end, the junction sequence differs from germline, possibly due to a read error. The CDR3 DNA is TGTGCCAGCAATTTAGCGGTAACTTTGAATGAGCAGTTCTTC. This encodes CASNLAVTLNEQFF. J is TRBJ2-1 and V is TRBV27, with D perhaps TRBD2 (6 bases). Germline V lookup: CDR1 MNHEY, CDR2 SMNVEV (reference sequence). The CDR3 has 14 residues.

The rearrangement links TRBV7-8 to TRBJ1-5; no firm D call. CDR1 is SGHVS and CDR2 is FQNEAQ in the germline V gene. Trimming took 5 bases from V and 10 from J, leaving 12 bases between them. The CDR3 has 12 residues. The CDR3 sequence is CASSPRGLPQHF. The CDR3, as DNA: TGTGCCAGCAGCCCTCGAGGCCTACCCCAGCATTTT.

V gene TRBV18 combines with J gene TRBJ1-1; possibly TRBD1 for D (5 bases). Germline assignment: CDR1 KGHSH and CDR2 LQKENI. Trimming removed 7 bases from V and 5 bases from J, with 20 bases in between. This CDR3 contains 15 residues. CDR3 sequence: CASLFGHPLLTEAFF. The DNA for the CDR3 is TGTGCCAGCTTATTTGGACATCCCCTTCTGACTGAAGCTTTCTTT.

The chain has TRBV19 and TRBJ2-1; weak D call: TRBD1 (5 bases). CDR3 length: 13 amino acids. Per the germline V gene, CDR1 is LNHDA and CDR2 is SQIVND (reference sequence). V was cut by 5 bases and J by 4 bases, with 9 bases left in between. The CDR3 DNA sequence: TGTGCCAGTAGTTCAGGACATTACAATGAGCAGTTCTTC. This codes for CASSSGHYNEQFF.

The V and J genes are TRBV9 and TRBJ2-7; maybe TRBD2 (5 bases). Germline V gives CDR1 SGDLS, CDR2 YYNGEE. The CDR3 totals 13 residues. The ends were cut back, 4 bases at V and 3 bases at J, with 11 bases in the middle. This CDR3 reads CASSPGELYEQYF. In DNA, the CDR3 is TGTGCCAGCAGCCCCGGGGAACTCTACGAGCAGTACTTC.

The CDR3 region is CASSQGTGAYSNQPQHF. The CDR3 bases are TGTGCCAGCAGCCAAGGGACAGGCGCATATAGCAATCAGCCCCAGCATTTT. This rearrangement joins TRBV3-1 (or the pseudogene TRBV3-2) to TRBJ1-5; 7 bases agree with TRBD1. Germline V CDR1 and CDR2: LGHDT, YNNKEL (reference sequence). The CDR3 runs 17 residues. Germline trimming cut 1 base from V and 0 bases from J; bases unmatched to any gene: 6.

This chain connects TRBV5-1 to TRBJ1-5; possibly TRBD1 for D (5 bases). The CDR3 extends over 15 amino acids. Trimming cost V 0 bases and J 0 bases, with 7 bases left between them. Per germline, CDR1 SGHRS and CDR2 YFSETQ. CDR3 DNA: TGCGCCAGCAGCTTGGAGGGGTATAGCAATCAGCCCCAGCATTTT. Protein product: CASSLEGYSNQPQHF.

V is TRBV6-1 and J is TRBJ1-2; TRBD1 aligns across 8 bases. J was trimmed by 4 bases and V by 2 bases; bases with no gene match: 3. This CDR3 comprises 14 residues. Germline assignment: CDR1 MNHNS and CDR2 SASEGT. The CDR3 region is CASSERQGSYGYTF. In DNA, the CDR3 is TGTGCCAGCAGTGAAAGACAGGGGAGCTATGGCTACACCTTC.

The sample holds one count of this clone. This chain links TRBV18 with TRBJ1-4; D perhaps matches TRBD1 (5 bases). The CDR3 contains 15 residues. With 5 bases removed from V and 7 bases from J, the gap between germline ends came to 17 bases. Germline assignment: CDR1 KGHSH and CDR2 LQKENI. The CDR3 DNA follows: TGTGCCAGCTCATCTGAGGGCGGGGGTCTTGAAAAACTGTTTTTT. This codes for CASSSEGGGLEKLFF.

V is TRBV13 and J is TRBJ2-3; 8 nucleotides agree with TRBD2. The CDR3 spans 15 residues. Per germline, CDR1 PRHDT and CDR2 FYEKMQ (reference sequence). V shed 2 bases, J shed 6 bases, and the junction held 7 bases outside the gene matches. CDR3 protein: CASSLNGGAGDTQYF. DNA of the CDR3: TGTGCCAGCAGCTTAAACGGGGGGGCCGGGGATACGCAGTATTTT.

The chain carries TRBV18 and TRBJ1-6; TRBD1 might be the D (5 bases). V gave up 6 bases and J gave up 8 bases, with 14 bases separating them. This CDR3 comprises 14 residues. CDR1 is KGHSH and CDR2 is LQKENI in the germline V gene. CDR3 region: CASSQAGFDSPLHF. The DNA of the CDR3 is TGTGCCAGCTCCCAAGCAGGGTTCGATTCACCCCTCCACTTT. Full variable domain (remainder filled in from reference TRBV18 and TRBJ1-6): NAGVMQNPRHLVRRRGQEARLRCSPMKGHSHVYWYRQLPEEGLKFMVYLQKENIIDESGMPKERFSAEFPKEGPSILRIQQVVRGDSAAYFCASSQAGFDSPLHFGNGTRLTVT.

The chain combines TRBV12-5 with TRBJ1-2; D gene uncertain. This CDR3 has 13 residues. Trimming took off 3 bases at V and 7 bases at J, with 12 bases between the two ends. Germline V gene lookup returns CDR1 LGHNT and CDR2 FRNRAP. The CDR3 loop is CASGFNTVFGYTF. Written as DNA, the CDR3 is TGTGCTAGTGGTTTTAATACAGTCTTTGGCTACACCTTC.

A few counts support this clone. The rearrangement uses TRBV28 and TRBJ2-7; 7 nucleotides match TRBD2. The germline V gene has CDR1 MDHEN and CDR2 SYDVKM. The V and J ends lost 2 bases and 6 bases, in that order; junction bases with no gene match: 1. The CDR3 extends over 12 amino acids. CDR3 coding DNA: TGTGCCAGCAGTTTAGGGGGGGTCGAGCAGTACTTC. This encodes CASSLGGVEQYF.

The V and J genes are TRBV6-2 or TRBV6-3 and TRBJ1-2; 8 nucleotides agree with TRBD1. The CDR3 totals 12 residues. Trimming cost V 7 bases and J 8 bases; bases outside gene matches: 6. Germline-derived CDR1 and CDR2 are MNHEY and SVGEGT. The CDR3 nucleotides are TGTGCCAGCACCCCAGGGGGCTGGGGCTACACCTTC. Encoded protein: CASTPGGWGYTF.

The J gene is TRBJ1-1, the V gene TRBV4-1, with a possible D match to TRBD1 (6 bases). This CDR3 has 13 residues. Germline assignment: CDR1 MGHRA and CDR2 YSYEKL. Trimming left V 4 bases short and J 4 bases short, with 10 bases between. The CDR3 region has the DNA TGCGCCAGCAGCCCCCAGGGGACCACTGAAGCTTTCTTT. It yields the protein CASSPQGTTEAFF.

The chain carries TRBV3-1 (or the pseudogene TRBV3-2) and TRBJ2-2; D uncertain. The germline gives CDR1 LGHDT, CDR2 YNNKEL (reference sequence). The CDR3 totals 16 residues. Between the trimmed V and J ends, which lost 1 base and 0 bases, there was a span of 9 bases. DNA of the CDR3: TGTGCCAGCAGCCAAGTAAACGTAGCGAACACCGGGGAGCTGTTTTTT. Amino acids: CASSQVNVANTGELFF.

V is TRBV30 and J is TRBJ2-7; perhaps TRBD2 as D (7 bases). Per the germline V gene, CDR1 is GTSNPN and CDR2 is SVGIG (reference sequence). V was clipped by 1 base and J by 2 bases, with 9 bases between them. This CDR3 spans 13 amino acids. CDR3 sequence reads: CAWSGGGTYEQYF. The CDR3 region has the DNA TGTGCCTGGAGTGGCGGGGGCACCTACGAGCAGTACTTC.

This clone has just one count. For the CDR3, the DNA is TGTGCCAGCAGAAACCAGGGTTACGAGCAGTACTTC. This codes for CASRNQGYEQYF. The rearrangement joins TRBV6-5 to TRBJ2-7, with D possibly matching TRBD1 (5 bases). CDR3 size: 12 residues. Per germline, CDR1 MNHEY and CDR2 SVGAGI. V was trimmed by 6 bases and J by 4 bases, leaving 10 bases between them.

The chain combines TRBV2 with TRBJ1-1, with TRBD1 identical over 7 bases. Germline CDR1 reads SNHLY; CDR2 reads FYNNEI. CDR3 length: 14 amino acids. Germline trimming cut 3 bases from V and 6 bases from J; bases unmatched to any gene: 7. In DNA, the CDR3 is TGTGCCAGCAGTGATACAGGGGCCCTCCCTGAAGCTTTCTTT. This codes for CASSDTGALPEAFF.

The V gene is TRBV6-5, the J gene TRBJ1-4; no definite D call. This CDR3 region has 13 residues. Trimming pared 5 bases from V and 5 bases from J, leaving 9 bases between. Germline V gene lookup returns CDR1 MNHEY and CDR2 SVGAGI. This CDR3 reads CASSRSGNEKLFF. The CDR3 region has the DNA TGTGCCAGCAGTAGGAGCGGGAATGAAAAACTGTTTTTT.

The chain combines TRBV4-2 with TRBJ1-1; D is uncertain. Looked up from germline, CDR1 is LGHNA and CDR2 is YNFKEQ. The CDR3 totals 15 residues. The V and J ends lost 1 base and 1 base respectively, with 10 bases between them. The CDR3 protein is CASSQVGESNTEAFF. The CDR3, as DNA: TGTGCCAGCAGCCAAGTTGGAGAGTCGAACACTGAAGCTTTCTTT.

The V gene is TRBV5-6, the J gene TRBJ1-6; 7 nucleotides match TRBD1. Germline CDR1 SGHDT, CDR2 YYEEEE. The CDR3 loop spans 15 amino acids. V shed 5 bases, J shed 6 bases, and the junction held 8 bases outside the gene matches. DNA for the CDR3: TGTGCCAGCAGTTTCTTAAGACAGGGTAATTCACCCCTCCACTTT. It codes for CASSFLRQGNSPLHF.

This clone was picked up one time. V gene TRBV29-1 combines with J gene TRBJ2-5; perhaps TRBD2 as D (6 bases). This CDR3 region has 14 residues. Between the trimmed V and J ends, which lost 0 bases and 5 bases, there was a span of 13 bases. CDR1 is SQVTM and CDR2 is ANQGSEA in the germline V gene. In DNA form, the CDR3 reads TGCAGCGTTGAAGAGTTGGGGAGGCGGGAGACCCAGTACTTC. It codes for CSVEELGRRETQYF. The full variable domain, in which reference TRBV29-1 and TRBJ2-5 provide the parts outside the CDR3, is SAVISQKPSRDICQRGTSLTIQCQVDSQVTMMFWYRQQPGQSLTLIATANQGSEATYESGFVIDKFPISRPNLTFSTLTVSNMSPEDSSIYLCSVEELGRRETQYFGPGTRLLVL.